A single sample is the source of the 23 T cell receptor beta chains below, sequenced in a study of T cell changes during pregnancy in multiple sclerosis. Produced via immunoSEQ multiplex PCR; TCRdb's table is partial and in-frame only. The table lists some 29,000 clones, nearly 90% of them singletons. The material sequenced was CD8+ T cells from peripheral blood mononuclear cells, taken in the third trimester of pregnancy. These receptor sequences come from a female donor with multiple sclerosis, enrolled in a pregnancy study.

The J gene is TRBJ2-3, the V gene TRBV7-2; 15 bases agree with TRBD2. Unmatched junction bases numbered 5, after V lost 5 bases and J lost 5 bases. From germline, CDR1 is SGHTA and CDR2 FQGNSA. The CDR3 extends over 16 amino acids. The CDR3 DNA reads as TGTGCCAGCAGCCCCTGGACTAGCGGGAGGGTAGATACGCAGTATTTT. This gives the protein CASSPWTSGRVDTQYF.

This chain links TRBV27 with TRBJ1-5, with no clear D. This CDR3 contains 13 residues. Trimming stripped 5 bases from V and 4 bases from J, with 9 bases between. From germline, CDR1 is MNHEY and CDR2 SMNVEV (reference sequence). CDR3 DNA sequence: TGTGCCAGCAGTCCATACGGTAATCAGCCCCAGCATTTT. Protein sequence: CASSPYGNQPQHF.

This sequence joins TRBV9 and TRBJ1-1, with 10 positions matching TRBD1. The ends lost 3 bases at V and 5 bases at J; junction bases unmatched: 4. This CDR3 spans 14 amino acids. Germline values: CDR1 SGDLS, CDR2 YYNGEE. DNA of the CDR3: TGTGCCAGCAGCGGACAGGGGGCGAGGACTGAAGCTTTCTTT. This gives the protein CASSGQGARTEAFF.

J is TRBJ1-2 and V is TRBV10-2; 7 nucleotides align to TRBD1. Per the germline V gene, CDR1 is WSHSY and CDR2 is SAAADI. CDR3 length equals 13 residues. The trim removed 3 bases at V and 2 bases at J, leaving 0 bases unmatched. CDR3 in DNA: TGCGCCAGCAGTGACAGGGGGAACTATGGCTACACCTTC. This codes for CASSDRGNYGYTF.

The chain couples TRBV6-5 to TRBJ1-2; D not resolved. Germline V gives CDR1 MNHEY, CDR2 SVGAGI. V lost 5 bases and J lost 6, with 10 bases in between. The CDR3 covers 12 residues. The CDR3 here is CASSPPGDGYTF. The CDR3 coding sequence is TGTGCCAGCAGTCCTCCCGGGGATGGCTACACCTTC.

This chain connects TRBV27 to TRBJ2-1; maybe TRBD1 (5 bases). V shed 2 bases and J shed 8 bases, with 16 bases lying between them. From germline, CDR1 is MNHEY and CDR2 SMNVEV (reference sequence). The CDR3 contains 15 residues. The CDR3 DNA reads as TGTGCCAGCAGTTTAATCTCTAGGGGTAACGATGAGCAGTTCTTC. It specifies CASSLISRGNDEQFF.

The rearrangement joins TRBV28 to TRBJ1-5; 7 bases line up with TRBD1. The J segment lost 1 base and the V segment lost 8 bases, leaving 8 bases of the junction unmatched. In germline, CDR1 is MDHEN, CDR2 SYDVKM. The CDR3 runs to 15 residues. CDR3 sequence: CASARGTESNQPQHF. The CDR3 nucleotides read TGTGCCAGCGCTCGGGGGACAGAGAGCAATCAGCCCCAGCATTTT.

This clone has just one count. The V gene is TRBV2, the J gene TRBJ1-5; TRBD1 aligns across 8 bases. The V and J ends lost 6 bases and 6 bases, in that order; junction bases with no gene match: 10. This CDR3 region has 15 residues. CDR1 and CDR2 from the germline V gene are SNHLY and FYNNEI. CDR3 coding DNA: TGTGCCAGCAGGCGGGGACAGGAGCGGGCTCAGCCCCAGCATTTT. Translated, it gives CASRRGQERAQPQHF.

The J gene is TRBJ2-7, the V gene TRBV7-8; 9 nucleotides align to TRBD2. Trimming removed 4 bases from V and 3 bases from J; junction bases left unmatched: 7. The CDR3 extends over 15 amino acids. Germline lookup yields CDR1 SGHVS and CDR2 FQNEAQ. The CDR3 DNA sequence: TGTGCCAGCAGCTCCTTAGCGGGAGCGAACTACGAGCAGTACTTC. Its translation: CASSSLAGANYEQYF.

The CDR3 region is CASSLLFFPQALTDTQYF. CDR3 DNA: TGTGCCAGCAGTCTTCTATTTTTTCCACAGGCGCTCACAGATACGCAGTATTTT. The rearrangement uses TRBV2 and TRBJ2-3; D might be TRBD1 (5 bases). The CDR3 runs to 18 residues. V lost 5 bases and J 2 bases, leaving 23 bases between the germline ends. Germline-derived CDR1 and CDR2 are SNHLY and FYNNEI.

The rearrangement joins TRBV19 to TRBJ1-2; weak D call: TRBD1 (6 bases). The CDR3 is made up of 16 amino acids. Per germline, CDR1 LNHDA and CDR2 SQIVND (reference sequence). V was clipped by 9 bases and J by 3 bases, with 23 bases between them. The CDR3 DNA sequence: TGTGCCAGCAGAGTGAATGGACAGCGAGGGTACTATGGCTACACCTTC. Translating it yields CASRVNGQRGYYGYTF.

The chain employs TRBV19 and TRBJ2-5; 9 positions agree with TRBD2. This CDR3 region has 15 residues. CDR1 and CDR2 (germline): LNHDA, SQIVND (reference sequence). Germline trimming cut 3 bases from V and 1 base from J; bases unmatched to any gene: 3. CDR3 DNA: TGTGCCAGTAGTATTCGACTAGCGGCCCAAGAGACCCAGTACTTC. Its translation is CASSIRLAAQETQYF.

The sample holds one count of this clone. J is TRBJ2-5 and V is TRBV7-9, with 10 bases matching TRBD2. The CDR3 is made up of 16 amino acids. Germline values: CDR1 SEHNR, CDR2 FQNEAQ (reference sequence). Trimming took 5 bases from V and 2 from J; bases not matched to a gene: 8. CDR3 DNA: TGTGCCAGCAGCCCCCGTGGGACTAGCGTACAAGAGACCCAGTACTTC. Protein: CASSPRGTSVQETQYF.

The chain links TRBV18 to TRBJ2-3; 8 positions agree with TRBD2. This CDR3 region has 16 residues. The J segment lost 6 bases and the V segment lost 3 bases, leaving 11 bases of the junction unmatched. Germline values: CDR1 KGHSH, CDR2 LQKENI. CDR3 in amino acids: CASSPSSGSKGDTQYF. CDR3 DNA sequence: TGTGCCAGCTCACCGTCGAGCGGGAGTAAGGGGGATACGCAGTATTTT. The full variable domain, rest sourced from reference TRBV18 and TRBJ2-3, is NAGVMQNPRHLVRRRGQEARLRCSPMKGHSHVYWYRQLPEEGLKFMVYLQKENIIDESGMPKERFSAEFPKEGPSILRIQQVVRGDSAAYFCASSPSSGSKGDTQYFGPGTRLTVL.

The rearrangement joins TRBV13 to TRBJ2-3; D remains ambiguous. This CDR3 region has 14 residues. Germline CDR1 PRHDT, CDR2 FYEKMQ (reference sequence). The V gene lost 0 bases and the J gene lost 4 bases, with 8 bases spanning the gap. CDR3 DNA: TGTGCCAGCAGCTTAGGCCGTCGGGCAGATACGCAGTATTTT. Encoded protein: CASSLGRRADTQYF.

The chain couples TRBV15 to TRBJ1-2, with D hard to call. Trimming removed 0 bases at V and 8 bases at J, with 13 bases between. This CDR3 has 14 residues. Germline loops: CDR1 LNHNV, CDR2 YYDKDF (reference sequence). The CDR3 spells CATSREGGHQGYTF. In nucleotides, the CDR3 is TGTGCCACCAGCAGAGAAGGAGGGCACCAGGGCTACACCTTC.

About this clone itself: At the DNA level, this CDR3 is encoded by other sequences in the same sample as well. This chain joins TRBV19 and TRBJ2-7; D may be TRBD1 (6 bases). CDR3 length: 15 amino acids. V was shortened by 3 bases and J by 1 base, with 13 bases between the two germline ends. Per the germline V gene, CDR1 is LNHDA and CDR2 is SQIVND (reference sequence). The CDR3 here is CASSISWQGSYEQYF. CDR3 DNA: TGTGCCAGTAGTATCAGCTGGCAGGGGTCCTACGAGCAGTACTTC.

V and J are TRBV27 and TRBJ2-1; 10 bases are a match to TRBD1. Unmatched junction bases numbered 4, after V lost 6 bases and J lost 5 bases. The CDR3 length is 14 residues. Germline CDR1 reads MNHEY; CDR2 reads SMNVEV (reference sequence). The CDR3 sequence: CASSSGTGDNEQFF. The CDR3, as DNA: TGTGCCAGCAGCTCCGGGACAGGGGACAATGAGCAGTTCTTC.

As DNA, the CDR3 is TGTGCCAGCAGCGTAGCGGTAGCGGACTCCTACGAGCAGTACTTC. Encoded protein: CASSVAVADSYEQYF. The V gene is TRBV9, the J gene TRBJ2-7, with a weak D call TRBD2 (6 bases). CDR1 and CDR2 from the germline V gene are SGDLS and YYNGEE. This CDR3 region has 15 residues. Trimming removed 0 bases from V and 0 bases from J, with 10 bases in between.

The J gene is TRBJ1-5, the V gene TRBV7-8; D remains ambiguous. V was clipped by 0 bases and J by 9 bases, with 6 bases between them. The germline CDR1 and CDR2 sequences are SGHVS and FQNEAQ. The CDR3 loop spans 12 amino acids. The CDR3 reads CASSLATWPQHF. CDR3 coding DNA: TGTGCCAGCAGCTTAGCGACTTGGCCCCAGCATTTT.

This clone showed up just a few times. The chain has TRBV28 and TRBJ2-5; the D gene is possibly TRBD2 (7 bases). CDR3 length: 17 amino acids. The ends were cut back, 4 bases at V and 5 bases at J, with 23 bases in the middle. Per the germline V gene, CDR1 is MDHEN and CDR2 is SYDVKM. CDR3 sequence (DNA): TGTGCCAGCAGTTCCCCCCCTGGGGGGGGCCGAGTTGAGACCCAGTACTTC. Its translation: CASSSPPGGGRVETQYF.

V and J are TRBV2 and TRBJ1-1; TRBD1 aligns across 8 bases. Germline V gene lookup returns CDR1 SNHLY and CDR2 FYNNEI. The CDR3 has 13 residues. The trim removed 6 bases at V and 5 bases at J, leaving 5 bases unmatched. Here the CDR3 reads CASRADRGTEAFF. CDR3 bases: TGTGCCAGCAGGGCTGACAGGGGAACTGAAGCTTTCTTT.

CDR3 loop: CASSMSYSNQPQHF. For the CDR3, the DNA is TGTGCCAGCAGCATGTCTTATAGCAATCAGCCCCAGCATTTT. The chain carries TRBV21-1 and TRBJ1-5. TRBV21-1 is described as a pseudogene. The CDR3 loop spans 14 amino acids.